These 18 T cell receptor beta chains were sequenced from one sample in a study of OX40 agonist ivuxolimab in advanced cancers. Clones were sequenced by immunoSEQ multiplex PCR, and TCRdb holds only the in-frame ones, with some missing. This sample has approximately 70,000 clones, with around nine tenths found just once. The starting material was CD4+ or CD8+ T cells sorted from blood, obtained in a trial of the OX40 agonist ivuxolimab. All receptors derive from an adult with an advanced solid tumor such as melanoma, head and neck, liver or kidney cancer.

The J gene is TRBJ2-7, the V gene TRBV4-3; the D is unclear. The CDR3 length is 14 residues. CDR1 LGHNA and CDR2 YSLEER come from the germline V gene. The V end was cut by 0 bases, the J end by 1 base, with 7 bases between. The DNA of the CDR3 is TGCGCCAGCAGCCAAGACTTCTCTTCCTACGAGCAGTACTTC. This translates into CASSQDFSSYEQYF.

In this sample, this clone turned up a few times. The chain recombines TRBV9 with TRBJ2-1, with a possible D match to TRBD1 (5 bases). The CDR3 consists of 13 residues. Trimming took off 0 bases at V and 8 bases at J, with 9 bases between the two ends. CDR1 and CDR2 (germline): SGDLS, YYNGEE. DNA for the CDR3: TGTGCCAGCAGCGTAGTGAGCAGGGATGAGCAGTTCTTC. This sequence encodes CASSVVSRDEQFF.

The rearrangement links TRBV7-2 to TRBJ1-3, with D hard to call. CDR1 is SGHTA, CDR2 FQGNSA, per germline. Trimming stripped 2 bases from V and 2 bases from J, with 10 bases between. The CDR3 is made up of 15 amino acids. CDR3 nucleotides: TGTGCCAGCAGCTTATGGTGGGGAACTGGAAACACCATATATTTT. This sequence encodes CASSLWWGTGNTIYF. Using reference TRBV7-2 and TRBJ1-3 for the parts outside the CDR3, the full variable domain is GAGVSQSPSNKVTEKGKDVELRCDPISGHTALYWYRQSLGQGLEFLIYFQGNSAPDKSGLPSDRFSAERTGGSVSTLTIQRTQQEDSAVYLCASSLWWGTGNTIYFGEGSWLTVV.

The chain couples TRBV19 to TRBJ1-5; 8 bases fit TRBD1. Germline V gene sequence: CDR1 LNHDA, CDR2 SQIVND (reference sequence). V was clipped by 0 bases and J by 7 bases; unmatched bases: 5. CDR3 length: 15 residues. The CDR3 loop is CASSIDWTGFQPQHF. The CDR3 region has the DNA TGTGCCAGTAGTATAGATTGGACAGGGTTCCAGCCCCAGCATTTT.

V gene TRBV11-2 combines with J gene TRBJ2-5; TRBD1 matches at 7 bases. CDR1 and CDR2 from the germline V gene are SGHAT and FQNNGV. J was trimmed by 4 bases and V by 5 bases; bases with no gene match: 10. The CDR3 extends over 15 amino acids. The CDR3 nucleotides read TGTGCCAGCAGCCAACAGGGGCTTGTGGCAGAGACCCAGTACTTC. It codes for CASSQQGLVAETQYF.

This clone was recorded once. The chain carries TRBV25-1 and TRBJ2-2, with unresolved D. The CDR3 runs 13 residues. Trimming cost V 7 bases and J 6 bases, with 12 bases left between them. Germline lookup yields CDR1 MGHDK and CDR2 SYGVNS. The CDR3 bases are TGTGCCAGCACTCTAGGGTTCCCCGGGGAGCTGTTTTTT. Its protein product is CASTLGFPGELFF.

The gene calls are TRBV4-2 and TRBJ2-2; 7 bases agree with TRBD1. The CDR3 has 19 amino acids. Germline-derived CDR1 and CDR2 are LGHNA and YNFKEQ. V was clipped by 1 base and J by 5 bases; unmatched bases: 16. DNA of the CDR3: TGTGCCAGCAGCCAAGTGGTTCGTGTAGGGACAGACCGTACCGGGGAGCTGTTTTTT. The encoded protein is CASSQVVRVGTDRTGELFF.

This rearrangement joins TRBV29-1 to TRBJ1-5; possibly TRBD1 for D (5 bases). CDR1 and CDR2 from the germline V gene are SQVTM and ANQGSEA. CDR3 length: 12 amino acids. V lost 6 bases, J lost 6 bases, and 12 bases lay in between. CDR3 nucleotide sequence: TGCAGCGTGGGGGGTTGGGGTCAGCCCCAGCATTTT. Protein product: CSVGGWGQPQHF.

The CDR3 bases are TGTGCCAGCAGTTACTCGGGGACAGCATCCGCCTACGAGCAGTACTTC. This encodes CASSYSGTASAYEQYF. The J gene is TRBJ2-7, the V gene TRBV6-5, with TRBD1 matching over 7 bases. CDR3 length: 16 residues. CDR1 and CDR2 (germline): MNHEY, SVGAGI. V lost 0 bases to trimming and J lost 2 bases; unmatched junction nucleotides: 7.

The V gene is TRBV30, the J gene TRBJ1-1, with a possible D match to TRBD1 (5 bases). CDR1 is GTSNPN and CDR2 is SVGIG in the germline V gene (reference sequence). The CDR3 has 13 amino acids. Trimming shortened V by 8 bases and J by 1 base, and 14 bases separated the two germline ends. The CDR3 region is CARQDSSNTEAFF. CDR3 nucleotide sequence: TGTGCCCGGCAAGACAGCTCGAACACTGAAGCTTTCTTT.

The chain has TRBV7-2 and TRBJ1-2; no firm D call. CDR1 and CDR2 from the germline V gene are SGHTA and FQGNSA. V lost 2 bases, J lost 2 bases, and 9 bases lay in between. The CDR3 consists of 14 residues. The CDR3 here is CASSLLGRNYGYTF. The CDR3 DNA is TGTGCCAGCAGCTTACTGGGCAGGAACTATGGCTACACCTTC.

V gene TRBV5-1 combines with J gene TRBJ2-5; 9 bases line up with TRBD2. The DNA end lines up better with TRBJ2-7; the J call may be wrong. This CDR3 region has 13 residues. Germline-derived CDR1 and CDR2 are SGHRS and YFSETQ. CDR3 sequence (DNA): TGCGCCAGCGCGGGAGGGGGGTCCTACGAGCAGTACTTC. It encodes CASAGGGSYEQYF.

V usage is TRBV14 and J usage is TRBJ2-3, with 8 bases lining up with TRBD1. The germline V gene encodes CDR1 SGHDN and CDR2 FVKESK. J gave up 6 bases and V 1 base, and 6 bases lay outside the gene matches. The CDR3 is 15 amino acids. This chain's CDR3 is CASSQATGAPDTQYF. CDR3 in DNA: TGTGCCAGCAGCCAAGCGACAGGGGCCCCCGATACGCAGTATTTT. The whole variable domain, remainder taken from reference TRBV14 and TRBJ2-3, is EAGVTQFPSHSVIEKGQTVTLRCDPISGHDNLYWYRRVMGKEIKFLLHFVKESKQDESGMPNNRFLAERTGGTYSTLKVQPAELEDSGVYFCASSQATGAPDTQYFGPGTRLTVL.

The chain combines TRBV20-1 with TRBJ1-2; possible D gene TRBD1, 5 bases. There are 11 residues in the CDR3. The V gene lost 6 bases and the J gene lost 8 bases, with 13 bases spanning the gap. Germline V CDR1 and CDR2: DFQATT, SNEGSKA (reference sequence). The CDR3 region is CSAGASGGYTF. CDR3 DNA sequence: TGCAGTGCAGGGGCCTCTGGGGGCTACACCTTC.

V and J are TRBV5-5 and TRBJ1-3, with no clear D. V was pared by 3 bases and J by 0 bases, with 10 bases between. The CDR3 consists of 15 residues. Germline CDR1 SGHKS, CDR2 YYEKEE (reference sequence). The CDR3 is CASSSQGISGNTIYF. The CDR3 region has the DNA TGTGCCAGCAGCTCCCAAGGAATCTCTGGAAACACCATATATTTT.

The chain joins TRBV11-2 to TRBJ2-7, with a weak D call TRBD2 (5 bases). The CDR3 is made up of 15 amino acids. Germline loops: CDR1 SGHAT, CDR2 FQNNGV. The germline V and J ends were trimmed by 5 bases and 9 bases, with 23 bases remaining between them. CDR3 coding DNA: TGTGCCAGCAGCCCGAATTCGGGGAGCTACGATGGGCAGTACTTC. Encoded protein: CASSPNSGSYDGQYF.

The chain has TRBV11-2 and TRBJ1-1, with 7 bases identical to TRBD1. V lost 8 bases and J lost 6; bases outside the gene matches: 3. The CDR3 is 11 amino acids. Germline V lookup: CDR1 SGHAT, CDR2 FQNNGV. CDR3 sequence (DNA): TGTGCCAGCTCCCAGGGGGCTGAAGCTTTCTTT. It yields the protein CASSQGAEAFF.

This chain uses TRBV29-1 with TRBJ2-2; possibly TRBD2 for D (6 bases). The CDR3 contains 11 residues. From germline, CDR1 is SQVTM and CDR2 ANQGSEA. V was clipped by 6 bases and J by 5 bases, with 7 bases between them. DNA of the CDR3: TGCAGCGTGGGAGGAACCGGGGAGCTGTTTTTT. The encoded protein is CSVGGTGELFF.